A single sample gave rise to the 11 T cell receptor beta chains below, sequenced in a study of siplizumab effects on memory and regulatory T cells. TCRdb keeps only in-frame clones here, not all; method: immunoSEQ multiplex PCR. The data contain 90,000 to 95,000 clones, approximately 93% of them seen just once; the ten biggest clones take up 6% to 7%. The sequenced material came from CD8+ T cells sorted from blood. The source is a human donor in good health.

V is TRBV5-1 and J is TRBJ2-7; TRBD1 might be the D (6 bases). V lost 4 bases and J lost 0, with 14 bases in between. CDR3 length: 15 residues. The germline V gene has CDR1 SGHRS and CDR2 YFSETQ. The CDR3 is CASSNGGMGSYEQYF. For the CDR3, the DNA is TGCGCCAGCAGCAATGGGGGCATGGGCTCCTACGAGCAGTACTTC.

This chain links TRBV11-2 with TRBJ2-7, with a weak D call TRBD1 (6 bases). The CDR3 runs 13 residues. Trimming removed 5 bases at V and 3 bases at J, with 11 bases between. The germline V gene encodes CDR1 SGHAT and CDR2 FQNNGV. The CDR3 spells CASSLNRDYEQYF. DNA for the CDR3: TGTGCCAGCAGCCTTAACAGGGACTACGAGCAGTACTTC. Full variable domain (missing parts from reference TRBV11-2 and TRBJ2-7): EAGVAQSPRYKIIEKRQSVAFWCNPISGHATLYWYQQILGQGPKLLIQFQNNGVVDDSQLPKDRFSAERLKGVDSTLKIQPAKLEDSAVYLCASSLNRDYEQYFGPGTRLTVT.

The chain links TRBV11-2 to TRBJ1-1; D remains ambiguous. The CDR3 has 13 residues. Germline V lookup: CDR1 SGHAT, CDR2 FQNNGV. Trimming stripped 4 bases from V and 0 bases from J, with 6 bases between. CDR3 DNA: TGTGCCAGCAGCTCCCAGATGAACACTGAAGCTTTCTTT. This gives the protein CASSSQMNTEAFF.

J is TRBJ2-7 and V is TRBV10-3, with D perhaps TRBD2 (5 bases). CDR3 length: 12 amino acids. V lost 11 bases and J lost 2, with 13 bases in between. Germline V lookup: CDR1 ENHRY, CDR2 SYGVKD. The CDR3 spells CAAGLLTYEQYF. CDR3 coding DNA: TGTGCCGCCGGACTCTTAACCTACGAGCAGTACTTC.

The chain combines TRBV5-5 with TRBJ1-5; a possible D gene is TRBD1 (6 bases). V lost 0 bases, J lost 4 bases, and 11 bases lay in between. Germline lookup yields CDR1 SGHKS and CDR2 YYEKEE (reference sequence). The CDR3 contains 15 residues. DNA of the CDR3: TGTGCCAGCAGCTTGGATCCCAGGGGTAATCAGCCCCAGCATTTT. Translation: CASSLDPRGNQPQHF.

The V and J genes are TRBV15 and TRBJ2-1; D is perhaps TRBD2 (7 bases). The length of the CDR3 is 16 residues. Trimming removed 0 bases at V and 5 bases at J, with 14 bases between. Germline assignment: CDR1 LNHNV and CDR2 YYDKDF (reference sequence). The CDR3 nucleotides read TGTGCCACCAGCAGAGATCGGGGGGCTAGCGACAATGAGCAGTTCTTC. Amino acid sequence: CATSRDRGASDNEQFF. Full variable domain (outside the CDR3, taken from reference TRBV15 and TRBJ2-1): DAMVIQNPRYQVTQFGKPVTLSCSQTLNHNVMYWYQQKSSQAPKLLFHYYDKDFNNEADTPDNFQSRRPNTSFCFLDIRSPGLGDTAMYLCATSRDRGASDNEQFFGPGTRLTVL.

This clone was seen a few times. The V gene is TRBV5-6, the J gene TRBJ2-2; no firm D call. This CDR3 spans 13 amino acids. In germline, CDR1 is SGHDT, CDR2 YYEEEE. The germline V and J ends were trimmed by 3 bases and 7 bases, with 10 bases remaining between them. CDR3 DNA: TGTGCCAGCAGCTGGACCCGGTTCGGGGAGCTGTTTTTT. Translating it yields CASSWTRFGELFF.

The V gene is TRBV29-1, the J gene TRBJ2-7; no definite D call. The ends were cut back, 4 bases at V and 0 bases at J, with 10 bases in the middle. The CDR3 runs 13 residues. Germline V CDR1 and CDR2: SQVTM, ANQGSEA. CDR3: CSVVAESSYEQYF. CDR3 nucleotides: TGCAGCGTTGTGGCGGAAAGCTCCTACGAGCAGTACTTC.

V is TRBV5-1 and J is TRBJ2-7; 8 bases line up with TRBD2. V lost 2 bases to trimming and J lost 0 bases; unmatched junction nucleotides: 4. The CDR3 sequence is 15 residues long. The germline V gene has CDR1 SGHRS and CDR2 YFSETQ. The CDR3: CASSFSGASSYEQYF. For the CDR3, the DNA is TGCGCCAGCAGCTTTAGCGGGGCAAGCTCCTACGAGCAGTACTTC.

CDR3 nucleotides: TGTGCCAGCAGCCGGTACACGGCGGGCGAGCAGTACTTC. Protein product: CASSRYTAGEQYF. This chain connects TRBV13 to TRBJ2-7; the D gene is possibly TRBD2 (5 bases). V shed 5 bases and J shed 6 bases, with 14 bases lying between them. The CDR3 consists of 13 residues. Germline assignment: CDR1 PRHDT and CDR2 FYEKMQ (reference sequence).

The chain recombines TRBV6-1 with TRBJ2-7; no firm D call. Per the germline V gene, CDR1 is MNHNS and CDR2 is SASEGT. The CDR3 runs to 14 residues. Trimming took off 0 bases at V and 6 bases at J, with 12 bases between the two ends. The CDR3 region has the DNA TGTGCCAGCAGTGAAGCCGAGTGGGGTGGCGAGCAGTACTTC. Translated, it gives CASSEAEWGGEQYF.